The present entry profiles one T cell receptor (beta chain) with its context. Its antigen is not known. This entry is derived from a study of OX40 agonist ivuxolimab in advanced cancers. Turning to the study itself: Ivuxolimab, which patients received intravenously every 2 weeks, was dosed at 0.01 to 10 mg/kg. Each dose-escalation patient presented with hepatocellular carcinoma, melanoma, renal cell or head and neck cancer. Findings of the study overall: The study observed clonal expansion of CD4+ and CD8+ blood T cells by week 6 at 0.1 to 3.0 mg/kg. Some nonresponders also had low normalized T-cell clonal expansion.

Clones were sequenced by immunoSEQ multiplex PCR, and TCRdb holds only the in-frame ones, with some missing. The top ten clones hold under 0.2% of a sample with around 99,000 clones, 90% of them seen once. This CDR3 has 14 amino acids. This receptor was identified in an adult with an advanced solid tumor such as melanoma, head and neck, liver or kidney cancer. The gene calls are TRBV21-1 and TRBJ2-1; the table assigns TRBD2, which was not confirmed against the DNA. TRBV21-1 is labeled a pseudogene. The material was CD4+ or CD8+ T cells sorted from blood, obtained in a trial of the OX40 agonist ivuxolimab. The CDR3 sequence is CASAGTSGDNEQFF. The CDR3 DNA reads as TGTGCCAGCGCCGGGACTAGCGGGGACAATGAGCAGTTCTTC.